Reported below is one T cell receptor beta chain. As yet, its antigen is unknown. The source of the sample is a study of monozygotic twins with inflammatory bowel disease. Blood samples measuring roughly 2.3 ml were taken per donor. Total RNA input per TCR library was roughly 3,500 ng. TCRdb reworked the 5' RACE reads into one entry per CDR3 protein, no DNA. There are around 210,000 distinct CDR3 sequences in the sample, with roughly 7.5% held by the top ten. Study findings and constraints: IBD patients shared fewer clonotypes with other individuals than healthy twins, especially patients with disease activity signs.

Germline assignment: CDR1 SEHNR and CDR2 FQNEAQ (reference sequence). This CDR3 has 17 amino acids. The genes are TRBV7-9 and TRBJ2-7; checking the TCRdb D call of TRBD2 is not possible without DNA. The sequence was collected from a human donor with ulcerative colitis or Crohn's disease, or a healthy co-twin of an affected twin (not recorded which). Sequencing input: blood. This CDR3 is CASSLASGLAGAYEQYF.